This T cell receptor (beta chain) was captured in a study of blood T cell repertoires in COVID-19. Study-level information: Acute and convalescent COVID-19 samples came from the United States, Italy and Spain. The analysed material was cDNA or gDNA that came from T cells, B-cell-depleted T cells, or PBMCs.

Trimming stripped 9 bases from V and 5 bases from J, with 19 bases between. Germline CDR1 and CDR2: MDHEN and SYDVKM. The CDR3 is 15 residues long. In the original analysis: Counts of nucleated cells, estimated from reference gene primer amplification, were obtained. The assay was immunoSEQ multiplex PCR, and TCRdb's table has in-frame clones only and misses some. Clonal size and the V and J genes are those of that table, whereas D and trimming came from the DNA. In the table there are approximately 170,000 clones, approximately 87% of which are singletons. The clonotype was recovered from a young man with active or convalescent COVID-19. The sample taken for sequencing was peripheral blood. The chain employs TRBV28 and TRBJ1-4, with D possibly TRBD1 on 5 matching bases. The CDR3 loop reads CASQGEPGPNEKLFF. The CDR3 nucleotides read TGTGCCAGTCAAGGGGAACCGGGTCCGAATGAAAAACTGTTTTTT.